This T cell receptor (beta chain) is from a study of CD4 T cells in relation to SARS-CoV-2 and coronaviruses. The overall study: ViraFEST: roughly 10-day antigen culture of PBMCs, then TCR beta CDR3 sequencing. Study outcomes and limitations: No donor gave both pre-pandemic and post-infection samples.

This clone occurred a few times. The antigen remains undetermined. Using immunoSEQ multiplex PCR, the repertoire was profiled, and TCRdb retains in-frame clones only, with some absent. The sample contains about 31,000 clones, approximately 79% of which appear only once. This CDR3 contains 15 residues. J gave up 12 bases and V 3 bases, and 14 bases lay outside the gene matches. CDR1 is GTSNPN and CDR2 is SVGIG in the germline V gene (reference sequence). Before the COVID-19 pandemic, during about 2010-2018, CD4+ T cells were taken from unexposed donors. After about 10 days of culture, CD4+ T cells were isolated. As cell numbers allowed, unexposed-donor CD4+ T cells faced SARS-CoV-2 S/N and four cold-coronavirus spikes.

The sequence was obtained from a human donor in good health. The sequenced sample consisted of CD4+ T cells from PBMCs, cultured in vitro. The gene calls are TRBV30 and TRBJ2-1, with 10 bases fitting TRBD2. CDR3 sequence (DNA): TGTGCCTGGAGCCGGGGGCTAGCGGGAGTAAGAGGGCAGTTCTTC. Encoded protein: CAWSRGLAGVRGQFF.